This T cell receptor (beta chain) is from a study of preoperative IRX-2 immunotherapy in early breast cancer. Treatment: preoperative locoregional IRX-2 cytokine immunotherapy. Samples came from a phase Ib trial of preoperative locoregional IRX-2 cytokine immunotherapy. The CDR3 contains 13 residues. V was shortened by 0 bases and J by 6 bases, with 6 bases between the two germline ends. The germline V gene encodes CDR1 MRHNA and CDR2 SNTAGT. Data came from immunoSEQ multiplex PCR; TCRdb stores just in-frame clones and leaves some out. The data contain roughly 43,000 clones, about 95% of them singletons.

This sequence was found in a human donor with breast cancer. The sequenced sample was tumor tissue, obtained after IRX-2 immunotherapy. The gene calls are TRBV6-4 and TRBJ1-5; maybe TRBD1 (5 bases). For the CDR3, the DNA is TGTGCCAGCAGTGACTCTGGGGGTCAGCCCCAGCATTTT. Translated: CASSDSGGQPQHF.